This is a list of T cell receptor beta chains from one sample in a study of PD-1 blockade in mismatch repair-deficient tumors. The protocol was immunoSEQ multiplex PCR, while the TCRdb copy is restricted to in-frame clones and leaves out a portion. The table has around 40,000 clones, roughly 77% seen once. The sample consisted of peripheral blood, taken 4 weeks after starting pembrolizumab. The receptors come from an adult with mismatch repair-deficient cancer. CDR3s leave out the opening cysteine and the closing phenylalanine or tryptophan. Fields, in order: V gene, CDR3 protein.

>TRBV27
ASSFRGGYEQY
>TRBV7-9
ASSITQRDPTGELF
>TRBV27
ASSLRLPNSYNEQF
>TRBV29-1
SVDVGNTEAF
>TRBV13
ASSVAGGRSYEQY
>TRBV27
ASRLTIYNNEQF
>TRBV10-2
ASTKGSIDYGYT
>TRBV6-5
ASSPFQGGGTEAF
>TRBV5-1
ASSLAAQGANTGELF
>TRBV7-9
ASSPGLAFYGQY
>TRBV7-9
ASSRIHRNEQF
>TRBV7-2
ASSTGGLAGPRVF
>TRBV30
AWSAQGRWGTNEKLF
>TRBV30
AWGDGNTIY
>TRBV5-4
ASSKLGGDYEQY
>TRBV5-1
ASSRTGGRDNEQF
>TRBV10-2
ASSEFRSLDNEQF
>TRBV2
ASTQVEKGTEAF
>TRBV6-5
ASSYSPGGVGGYT